These 9 T cell receptor beta chains came from one sample sequenced in a study of vaccination and CD4 T cells after COVID-19. Which antigens these TCRs recognize remains unknown. Treatment indicated: approximately 10-day PBMC culture with coronavirus spike peptide pools or control peptides (ViraFEST assay). Sequencing of the DNA from cultured CD4+ T cells was carried out with the Oncomine TCR Beta short-read assay. Each CDR3 protein is one row after TCRdb ran MiXCR on the PCR reads. The sample includes about 14,000 distinct CDR3 sequences, more than 45% of them seen just once. Source material: CD4+ T cells from blood, cultured in vitro. The source of these receptors is a human donor who had recovered from COVID-19.

This clonotype was observed a few times. The chain recombines TRBV6-2 or TRBV6-3 with TRBJ1-5; D might be TRBD1 (6 bases). The V gene lost 4 bases and the J gene lost 0 bases, with 10 bases spanning the gap. The V gene's germline CDR1 is MNHEY and CDR2 SVGEGT. The CDR3 totals 15 residues. The chain's CDR3 is CASSFTGHSNQPQHF. DNA of the CDR3: TGTGCCAGCAGTTTTACAGGGCATAGCAATCAGCCCCAGCATTTT.

The J gene is TRBJ1-2, the V gene TRBV6-4; D gene unclear. V gave up 2 bases and J gave up 5 bases, with 21 bases separating them. The CDR3 runs to 17 residues. Germline CDR1 and CDR2: MRHNA and SNTAGT. The CDR3, as DNA: TGTGCCAGCAGTGACGATTCCCCCGAAGAAGATTATTATGGCTACACCTTC. Its protein is CASSDDSPEEDYYGYTF.

The chain uses TRBV20-1 and TRBJ1-1, with D possibly being TRBD1 (5 bases). The CDR3 runs 13 residues. V shed 2 bases and J shed 5 bases, with 12 bases lying between them. The germline V gene has CDR1 DFQATT and CDR2 SNEGSKA (reference sequence). CDR3 region: CSARWGGSTEAFF. CDR3 DNA sequence: TGCAGTGCTAGATGGGGGGGGAGTACTGAAGCTTTCTTT.

The chain combines TRBV30 with TRBJ1-3; perhaps TRBD1 as D (5 bases). Germline V CDR1 and CDR2: GTSNPN, SVGIG (reference sequence). V dropped 3 bases and J dropped 4 bases, with 10 bases sitting between them. The CDR3 is made up of 13 amino acids. CDR3 in DNA: TGTGCCTGGAGGGTAGCAGGGGGAAACACCATATATTTT. Translating gives CAWRVAGGNTIYF.

This clonotype has just a few counts. The gene calls are TRBV5-1 and TRBJ2-1; 8 nucleotides line up with TRBD1. After removal of 2 bases from V and 4 bases from J, the junction contained 2 bases not matched to a gene. This CDR3 has 14 residues. Germline CDR1 and CDR2: SGHRS and YFSETQ. CDR3 bases: TGCGCCAGCAGCTTCCGGGACAGGTACAATGAGCAGTTCTTC. Its protein is CASSFRDRYNEQFF.

This clonotype was detected once. This sequence joins TRBV7-2 and TRBJ2-3; no clear D. The germline V and J ends were trimmed by 3 bases and 3 bases, with 13 bases remaining between them. Germline assignment: CDR1 SGHTA and CDR2 FQGNSA. The CDR3 runs to 15 residues. The CDR3 here is CASSFSGVVTDTQYF. Here the CDR3 DNA reads TGTGCCAGCAGCTTTTCTGGAGTCGTAACAGATACGCAGTATTTT.

V gene TRBV12-3 or TRBV12-4 combines with J gene TRBJ1-1; D might be TRBD1 (5 bases). The CDR3 extends over 15 amino acids. The germline V and J ends were trimmed by 3 bases and 2 bases, with 13 bases remaining between them. This chain's CDR3 is CASSFQGGVNTEAFF. The DNA of the CDR3 is TGTGCCAGCAGTTTTCAGGGCGGTGTTAACACTGAAGCTTTCTTT.

By frequency in the sample, this clonotype is medium-sized. This sequence joins TRBV6-2 or TRBV6-3 and TRBJ1-2; D uncertain. The CDR3 has 16 residues. Germline loops: CDR1 MNHEY, CDR2 SVGEGT. Deletions cut 5 bases from V and 0 bases from J, with 16 bases between. The CDR3 spells CASSKTELPPNYGYTF. The CDR3 nucleotides are TGTGCCAGCAGTAAGACCGAACTTCCCCCTAACTATGGCTACACCTTC.

This clonotype was picked up a small number of times. The chain has TRBV5-4 and TRBJ1-2; D remains ambiguous. The CDR3 contains 14 residues. Trimming cost V 0 bases and J 3 bases, with 9 bases left between them. CDR1 and CDR2 from the germline V gene are SGHNT and YYREEE (reference sequence). This chain's CDR3 is CASSLEYSHYGYTF. The CDR3 DNA follows: TGTGCCAGCAGCTTGGAGTACAGCCACTATGGCTACACCTTC. Together with reference TRBV5-4 and TRBJ1-2, the CDR3 gives the full variable domain: ETGVTQSPTHLIKTRGQQVTLRCSSQSGHNTVSWYQQALGQGPQFIFQYYREEENGRGNFPPRFSGLQFPNYSSELNVNALELDDSALYLCASSLEYSHYGYTFGSGTRLTVV.